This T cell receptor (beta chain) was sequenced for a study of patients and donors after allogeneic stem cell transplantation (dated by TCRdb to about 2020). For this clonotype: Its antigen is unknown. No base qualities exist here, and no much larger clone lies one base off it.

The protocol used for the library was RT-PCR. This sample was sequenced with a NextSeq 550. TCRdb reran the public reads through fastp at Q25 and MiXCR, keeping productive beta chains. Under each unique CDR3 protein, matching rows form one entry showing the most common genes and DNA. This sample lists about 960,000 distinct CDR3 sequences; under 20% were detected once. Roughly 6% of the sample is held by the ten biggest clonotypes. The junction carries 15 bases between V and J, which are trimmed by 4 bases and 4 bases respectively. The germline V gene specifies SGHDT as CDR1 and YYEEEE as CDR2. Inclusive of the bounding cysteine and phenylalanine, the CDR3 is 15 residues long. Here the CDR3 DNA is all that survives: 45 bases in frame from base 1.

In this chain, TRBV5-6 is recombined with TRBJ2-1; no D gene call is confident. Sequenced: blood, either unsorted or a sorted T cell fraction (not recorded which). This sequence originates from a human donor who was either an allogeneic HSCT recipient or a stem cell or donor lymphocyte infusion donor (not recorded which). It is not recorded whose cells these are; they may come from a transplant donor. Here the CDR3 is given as CASSLLIDKYNEQFF. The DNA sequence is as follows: TGTGCCAGCAGCCTACTGATCGACAAATACAATGAGCAGTTCTTC.